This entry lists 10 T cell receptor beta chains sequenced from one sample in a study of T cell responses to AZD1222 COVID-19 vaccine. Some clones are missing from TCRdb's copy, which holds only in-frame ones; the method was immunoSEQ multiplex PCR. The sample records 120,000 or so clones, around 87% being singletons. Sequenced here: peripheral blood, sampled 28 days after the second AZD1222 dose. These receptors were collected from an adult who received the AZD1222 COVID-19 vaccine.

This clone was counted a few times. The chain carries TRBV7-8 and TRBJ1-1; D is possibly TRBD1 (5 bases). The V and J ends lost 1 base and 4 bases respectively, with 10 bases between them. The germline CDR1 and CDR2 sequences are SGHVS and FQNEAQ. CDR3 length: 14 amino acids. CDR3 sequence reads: CASSLERGVTEAFF. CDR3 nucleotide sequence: TGTGCCAGCAGCTTAGAACGAGGGGTCACTGAAGCTTTCTTT.

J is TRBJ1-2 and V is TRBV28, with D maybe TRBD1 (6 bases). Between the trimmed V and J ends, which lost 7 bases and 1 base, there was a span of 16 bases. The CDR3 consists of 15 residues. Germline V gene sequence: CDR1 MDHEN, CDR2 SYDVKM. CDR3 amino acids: CASTRGTGLNYGYTF. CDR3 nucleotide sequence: TGTGCCAGCACCCGAGGCACAGGGCTTAACTATGGCTACACCTTC.

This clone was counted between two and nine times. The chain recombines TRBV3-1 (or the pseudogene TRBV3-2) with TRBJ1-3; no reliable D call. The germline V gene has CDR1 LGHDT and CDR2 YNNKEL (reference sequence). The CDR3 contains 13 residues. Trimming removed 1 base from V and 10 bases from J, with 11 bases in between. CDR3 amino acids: CASSQGFGFTIYF. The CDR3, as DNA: TGTGCCAGCAGCCAAGGATTCGGCTTTACCATATATTTT.

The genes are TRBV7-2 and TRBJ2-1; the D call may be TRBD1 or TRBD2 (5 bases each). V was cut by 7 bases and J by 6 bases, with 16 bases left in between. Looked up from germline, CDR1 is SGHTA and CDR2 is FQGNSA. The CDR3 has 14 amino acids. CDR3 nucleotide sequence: TGTGCCAGCATCCCGGGACCCTCTAGCAATGAGCAGTTCTTC. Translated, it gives CASIPGPSSNEQFF.

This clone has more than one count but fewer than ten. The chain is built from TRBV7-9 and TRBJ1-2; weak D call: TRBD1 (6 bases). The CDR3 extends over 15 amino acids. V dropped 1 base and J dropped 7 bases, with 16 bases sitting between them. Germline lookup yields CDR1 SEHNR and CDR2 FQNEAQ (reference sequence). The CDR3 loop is CASSLGGGALRGYTF. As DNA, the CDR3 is TGTGCCAGCAGCTTAGGAGGGGGGGCATTGCGTGGCTACACCTTC.

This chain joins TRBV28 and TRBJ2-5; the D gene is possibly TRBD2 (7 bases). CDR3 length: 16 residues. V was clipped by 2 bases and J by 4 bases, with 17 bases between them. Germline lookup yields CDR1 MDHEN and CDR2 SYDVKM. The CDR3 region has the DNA TGTGCCAGCAGTTTAAAAGGTGGGGGGGCCAGAGAGACCCAGTACTTC. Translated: CASSLKGGGARETQYF.

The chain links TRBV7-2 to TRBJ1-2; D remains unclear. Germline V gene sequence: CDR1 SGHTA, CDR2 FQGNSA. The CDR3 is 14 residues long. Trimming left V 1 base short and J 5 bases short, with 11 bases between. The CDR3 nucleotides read TGTGCCAGCAGCTTAGTTCTTGAGGGATATGGCTACACCTTC. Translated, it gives CASSLVLEGYGYTF. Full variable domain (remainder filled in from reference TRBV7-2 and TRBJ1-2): GAGVSQSPSNKVTEKGKDVELRCDPISGHTALYWYRQSLGQGLEFLIYFQGNSAPDKSGLPSDRFSAERTGGSVSTLTIQRTQQEDSAVYLCASSLVLEGYGYTFGSGTRLTVV.

CDR3 protein: CSAHGTGNFGSHGAFF. The CDR3 DNA is TGCAGCGCACACGGGACAGGGAATTTTGGGTCCCACGGTGCTTTCTTT. The V call is TRBV29-1, the J call TRBJ1-1, with 9 bases lining up with TRBD1. V lost 7 bases to trimming and J lost 11 bases; unmatched junction nucleotides: 23. Germline V gene sequence: CDR1 SQVTM, CDR2 ANQGSEA. The CDR3 sequence is 16 residues long.

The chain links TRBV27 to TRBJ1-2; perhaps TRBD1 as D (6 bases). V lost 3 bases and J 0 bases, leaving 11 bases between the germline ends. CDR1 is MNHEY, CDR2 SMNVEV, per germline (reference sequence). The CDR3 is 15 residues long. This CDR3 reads CASSFLQGSNYGYTF. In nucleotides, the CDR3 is TGTGCCAGCAGTTTCCTACAGGGATCTAACTATGGCTACACCTTC.

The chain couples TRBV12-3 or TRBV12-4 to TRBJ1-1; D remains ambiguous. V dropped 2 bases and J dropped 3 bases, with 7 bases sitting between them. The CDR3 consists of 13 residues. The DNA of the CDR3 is TGTGCCAGCAGTTTATGGGCCGACACTGAAGCTTTCTTT. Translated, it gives CASSLWADTEAFF.